What follows is one TCR beta chain and its context. Its antigen is undetermined. The PCR contained 60 Vbeta and 13 Jbeta primers. Per the original methods: Counted up in a later analysis, unique TCR beta chains came to about 83 million, with around 10 million shared. Data came from immunoSEQ multiplex PCR; TCRdb stores just in-frame clones and leaves some out. For V, J and clone size, that table is used; D and trimming come from the DNA. The table shows over 95,000 clones, with about 70% occurring only once. This CDR3 has 15 residues. The germline CDR1 and CDR2 sequences are SGHDT and YYEEEE. V was clipped by 4 bases and J by 2 bases, with 15 bases between them. The sample is drawn from a study of cytomegalovirus exposure and HLA in healthy donors. Findings of the study overall: Available immune exposure information covered CMV serostatus only.

Donors sampled were nominally healthy, though unrecorded immune exposures were likely. This TCR came from a human donor in good health. The gene calls are TRBV5-6 and TRBJ1-2; D is unclear. Sequencing used PBMCs. CDR3 sequence: CASSAKVTGNYGYTF. The DNA of the CDR3 is TGTGCCAGCAGCGCAAAAGTGACGGGAAACTATGGCTACACCTTC.